This T cell receptor (beta chain) was sequenced during a study of T cell responses to AZD1222 COVID-19 vaccine. Study-level points and caveats: A mostly white British donor set with more females was recruited, and clonal diversity was possibly underestimated. Reportedly, nearly half the spike-specific TCRs target unmutated variant regions. Without day 14 samples, only post-peak T cell repertoires were studied. The breadth and depth of Spike-specific TCRs increased once two AZD1222 doses had been given.

V lost 4 bases and J lost 4; bases outside the gene matches: 8. This CDR3 region has 16 residues. Germline V CDR1 and CDR2: SGHAT, FQNNGV. Some clones are missing from TCRdb's copy, which holds only in-frame ones; the method was immunoSEQ multiplex PCR. The sample has 100,000 to 110,000 clones; roughly 91% are singletons. A note on this clone: The antigen remains unidentified.

This chain joins TRBV11-2 and TRBJ2-3; TRBD2 matches 10 bases. The clonotype was recovered from an adult in good health. The sequencing here drew on peripheral blood, taken on day 0 of AZD1222 vaccination. CDR3 nucleotides: TGTGCCAGCAGCTCTGGTGTCACTAGCGGGGCAGATACGCAGTATTTT. This encodes CASSSGVTSGADTQYF.